A selection of T cell receptor beta chains follows, all from one sample in a study of shared T cell receptors in the human thymus. Method: immunoSEQ multiplex PCR; TCRdb's copy keeps in-frame clones and lacks some. The sample includes hundreds of thousands of clones, around 87% of them seen just once. The data also belong to a second study, concerning human thymus T cells.

Material: thymocytes. The source is a boy under two years old with a congenital heart defect. Both conserved end residues are part of each CDR3.

TRBV29-1	TRBJ2-7	15	CSASPSGTNPYEQYF
TRBV27	TRBJ2-7	14	CASSLETGAYEQYF
TRBV29-1	TRBJ2-7	14	CSVEVTSGSREQYF
TRBV27	TRBJ2-7	16	CASSSATGGLTYEQYF
TRBV25-1	TRBJ2-5	13	CASRAGGQETQYF
TRBV2	TRBJ2-2	14	CASSGQTDTGELFF
TRBV28	TRBJ1-3	14	CASSTGWPGNTIYF
TRBV19	TRBJ2-5	14	CASRGQGVSETQYF
TRBV27	TRBJ2-1	16	CASTDSGRGTYNEQFF
TRBV19	TRBJ1-1	15	CASSISWAGGTEAFF
TRBV28	TRBJ1-1	15	CASTPGTGVNTEAFF
TRBV27	TRBJ2-5	16	CASSLSDTGAQETQYF
TRBV27	TRBJ2-1	21	CASSRRGRGLAGHHSYNEQFF
TRBV30	TRBJ1-3	13	CAWSGSSGNTIYF
TRBV6-1	TRBJ2-2	15	CASRPGRGNTGELFF
TRBV30	TRBJ2-7	19	CAWSVLGQGGLADFYEQYF
TRBV4-3	TRBJ1-2	16	CASSPQKQESNYGYTF
TRBV27	TRBJ2-3	17	CASSLVLDRDSTDTQYF
TRBV5-1	TRBJ2-3	16	CASSGDRDRDTDTQYF
TRBV12-5	TRBJ2-1	15	CASGCGGPLNHEQFF
TRBV28	TRBJ2-7	16	CASSGIAGDIRYEQYF
TRBV5-4	TRBJ1-1	19	CASRPKLTGTGDMNTEAFF
TRBV27	TRBJ1-4	16	CASAKGGVRTNEKLFF
TRBV5-4	TRBJ2-3	13	CASSFTGTDTQYF
TRBV14	TRBJ1-1	12	CASRESGTEAFF
TRBV29-1	TRBJ1-2	16	CSATDPPSDREYGYTF
TRBV2	TRBJ2-5	14	CASSPDSGGETQYF
TRBV5-4	TRBJ1-1	15	CASSLYAGLNTEAFF
TRBV27	TRBJ2-5	14	CASRTGTSGETQYF
TRBV4-1	TRBJ1-4	18	CASSQGPVSGRGMRKLFF
TRBV7-2	TRBJ1-1	14	CASSSQGFFTEAFF
TRBV25-1	TRBJ1-2	14	CASSGRDRGYGYTF
TRBV18	TRBJ1-3	16	CASSPRTGISGNTIYF
TRBV4-1	TRBJ1-2	15	CASSPRTGGAYGYTF
TRBV5-1	TRBJ2-7	17	CASSVGSGTSGTYEQYF
TRBV14	TRBJ1-4	15	CASSQDRQINEKLFF
TRBV18	TRBJ1-5	13	CASSLDNYQPQHF
TRBV6-1	TRBJ2-1	15	CASDHGTSGDNEQFF
TRBV29-1	TRBJ2-3	18	CSSYPFRRLAGETDTQYF
TRBV2	TRBJ2-1	14	CASAGGVPHHEQFF
TRBV6-6	TRBJ2-5	14	CASSWTSGQETQYF
TRBV7-9	TRBJ1-1	17	CASSLKISGGCVTEAFF
TRBV10-3	TRBJ1-1	17	CAISELRTGGRSTEAFF
TRBV5-6	TRBJ2-7	14	CASSLSSDSYEQYF
TRBV27	TRBJ2-7	15	CASSLSRHSSYEQYF
TRBV28	TRBJ2-5	14	CASRGAGYQETQYF
TRBV25-1	TRBJ2-2	17	CASSGGQGLAAAGELFF
TRBV27	TRBJ2-1	15	CASSQTGISYNEQFF
TRBV6-5	TRBJ1-1	15	CASSLHDRENTEAFF
TRBV9	TRBJ2-7	16	CASSVESGGSSYEQYF
TRBV4-3	TRBJ2-5	18	CASSQVEWRGLAQETQYF
TRBV6-1	TRBJ1-2	14	CASSNRGLPYGYTF
TRBV18	TRBJ2-2	15	CASSPRDRVGGELFF
TRBV6-1	TRBJ2-7	15	CASSVLARVAYEQYF
TRBV4-3	TRBJ1-2	15	CASSHRTGENYGYTF